This T cell receptor beta chain was sequenced during a study of technical replicates of blood from several donors. Assay used: immunoSEQ multiplex PCR; TCRdb lists only in-frame clones, some missing. The data hold tens of thousands of clones, with around 87% observed a single time. The CDR3 extends over 16 amino acids. Deletions cut 1 base from V and 4 bases from J, with 15 bases between. Germline assignment: CDR1 KGHSH and CDR2 LQKENI. Sequencing was carried out using PBMCs. This sequence originates from a human donor in good health. Some clones in this sample may be carry-over from other donors' samples. The chain joins TRBV18 to TRBJ2-3, with D tentatively TRBD1 (5 bases). The CDR3 DNA follows: TGTGCCAGCTCACCACGTCTGGCAGGGCAAGCAGATACGCAGTATTTT. Encoded protein: CASSPRLAGQADTQYF.